The 12 T cell receptor beta chains in this list originate from one sample, sequenced in a study. TCRdb re-called the 5' RACE reads through MiXCR, storing one row per CDR3 protein. The sample lists about 6,400 distinct CDR3 sequences, 55% to 70% occurring once. Sequenced sample: tumor-infiltrating memory CD4+ T cells sorted from the breast tumor. Subset meaning: memory CD4+ T cells, CD4+CD45RO+CD25-. Source of these receptors: a female donor with breast cancer.

This clonotype occurred a few times. V gene TRBV5-4 combines with J gene TRBJ2-5; the D is unclear. Germline V gene lookup returns CDR1 SGHNT and CDR2 YYREEE (reference sequence). This CDR3 has 13 amino acids. V lost 1 base and J lost 2, with 6 bases in between. The chain's CDR3 is CASSLRRQETQYF. In DNA form, the CDR3 reads TGTGCCAGCAGCTTGCGACGGCAAGAGACCCAGTACTTC.

For the CDR3, the DNA is TGCGCCAGCAGCCCGCGCGGGAGGGAGACCCAGTACTTC. Translation: CASSPRGRETQYF. The chain recombines TRBV4-1 with TRBJ2-5; TRBD2 agrees at 8 bases. The trim removed 4 bases at V and 5 bases at J, leaving 3 bases unmatched. This CDR3 contains 13 residues. Germline lookup yields CDR1 MGHRA and CDR2 YSYEKL.

V gene TRBV7-6 combines with J gene TRBJ2-7; D is uncertain. CDR1 SGHVS and CDR2 FNYEAQ come from the germline V gene. The V end lost 1 base, the J end lost 4 bases, and 2 bases lay between the germline ends. This CDR3 contains 11 residues. Written as DNA, the CDR3 is TGTGCCAGCAGCTTAGAGTACGAGCAGTACTTC. Translating it yields CASSLEYEQYF. Full variable domain (missing parts from reference TRBV7-6 and TRBJ2-7): GAGVSQSPRYKVTKRGQDVALRCDPISGHVSLYWYRQALGQGPEFLTYFNYEAQQDKSGLPNDRFSAERPEGSISTLTIQRTEQRDSAMYRCASSLEYEQYFGPGTRLTVT.

The chain is built from TRBV5-1 and TRBJ2-5, with a possible D match to TRBD2 (5 bases). Germline-derived CDR1 and CDR2 are SGHRS and YFSETQ. Trimming took off 0 bases at V and 3 bases at J, with 6 bases between the two ends. This CDR3 contains 13 residues. The CDR3 DNA reads as TGCGCCAGCAGCTTGGGGGGAGAAGAGACCCAGTACTTC. Residues: CASSLGGEETQYF.

This clonotype was counted between two and nine times. The chain couples TRBV29-1 to TRBJ2-7; 8 bases are a match to TRBD1. The CDR3 consists of 13 residues. J lost 6 bases, V lost 6 bases, and 10 bases had no gene match. Germline V gene sequence: CDR1 SQVTM, CDR2 ANQGSEA. In DNA, the CDR3 is TGCAGCGTAAGACAGGGGAGTTTCTCCGAGCAGTACTTC. Protein: CSVRQGSFSEQYF.

DNA for the CDR3: TGCGCCAGCAGCCCTTACAAAGCGGGAGTTTCCCCCTACGAGCAGTACTTC. It specifies CASSPYKAGVSPYEQYF. This chain joins TRBV5-1 and TRBJ2-7, with 8 bases aligning to TRBD2. The CDR3 has 17 residues. Germline CDR1 and CDR2: SGHRS and YFSETQ. V lost 4 bases and J lost 2; bases outside the gene matches: 14.

A note on this clonotype: One junction end disagrees with the germline gene, perhaps due to a read error. The chain has TRBV5-5 and TRBJ1-1, with D possibly TRBD1 on 5 matching bases. This CDR3 has 16 residues. Germline-derived CDR1 and CDR2 are SGHKS and YYEKEE (reference sequence). CDR3: CASSLAVWAGNTGAFF. For the CDR3, the DNA is TGTGCCAGCAGCTTGGCCGTGTGGGCAGGGAACACTGGAGCTTTCTTT.

The V gene is TRBV12-3 or TRBV12-4, the J gene TRBJ2-3; unclear D gene. The CDR3 has 12 residues. V gave up 4 bases and J gave up 11 bases, with 13 bases separating them. CDR3 in amino acids: CASSYQGQEQYF. The CDR3 nucleotides read TGTGCCAGCAGTTACCAAGGTCAAGAGCAGTATTTT.

The CDR3 reads CASSSRNWGNEQYF. As DNA, the CDR3 is TGTGCCAGCAGCTCAAGGAACTGGGGTAACGAGCAGTACTTC. The J gene is TRBJ2-7, the V gene TRBV7-2; D is unresolved. Germline CDR1 is SGHTA and CDR2 is FQGNSA. The CDR3 spans 14 residues. V was clipped by 4 bases and J by 5 bases, with 15 bases between them.

In DNA form, the CDR3 reads TGTGCCAGCACCAGAATTGGAAACTATGGCTACACCTTC. Its protein product is CASTRIGNYGYTF. The V call is TRBV7-9, the J call TRBJ1-2; D uncertain. This CDR3 comprises 13 residues. V lost 7 bases, J lost 2 bases, and 11 bases lay in between. Germline V CDR1 and CDR2: SEHNR, FQNEAQ (reference sequence).

V is TRBV20-1 and J is TRBJ2-2; no firm D call. CDR1 and CDR2 (germline): DFQATT, SNEGSKA (reference sequence). V dropped 0 bases and J dropped 4 bases, with 12 bases sitting between them. This CDR3 region has 15 residues. The CDR3 coding sequence is TGCAGTGCTAGAGATCAGCGAGAGACCACCGGGGAGCTGTTTTTT. This translates into CSARDQRETTGELFF.

This clonotype was picked up a small number of times. The chain links TRBV29-1 to TRBJ1-1; tentative D call: TRBD1 (6 bases). Trimming took off 7 bases at V and 2 bases at J, with 14 bases between the two ends. This CDR3 comprises 13 residues. Germline-derived CDR1 and CDR2 are SQVTM and ANQGSEA. The CDR3 DNA sequence: TGCAGCGCAAACAGGGAAGTTAACACTGAAGCTTTCTTT. Encoded protein: CSANREVNTEAFF.